This T cell receptor beta chain derives from a study of cytomegalovirus exposure and HLA in healthy donors. 13 Jbeta primers and 60 Vbeta primers were used for the PCR. TCRdb's copy holds only in-frame clones and misses some; the assay was immunoSEQ multiplex PCR. In the table there are roughly 250,000 clones, almost 85% of which are singletons. Notes on the study in general: Researchers left out some V segments, among them TRBV6-2 and TRBV6-3, as indistinguishable. Researchers catalogued roughly 170 TCR beta chains as cytomegalovirus-associated.

Concerning this clone: Its antigen is still unknown.

The CDR3 loop spans 14 amino acids. Trimming took 5 bases from V and 11 from J; bases not matched to a gene: 9. CDR1 and CDR2 from the germline V gene are SNHLY and FYNNEI. The sample was PBMCs. The chain carries TRBV2 and TRBJ1-4, with 9 bases lining up with TRBD1. The clonotype originates from a woman aged 40 to 50 in good health and CMV-seropositive. The chain's CDR3 is CASSPGTGIWKLFF. CDR3 nucleotides: TGTGCCAGCAGTCCCGGGACAGGGATTTGGAAACTGTTTTTT. Full variable domain (rest looked up from reference TRBV2 and TRBJ1-4): EPEVTQTPSHQVTQMGQEVILRCVPISNHLYFYWYRQILGQKVEFLVSFYNNEISEKSEIFDDQFSVERPDGSNFTLKIRSTKLEDSAMYFCASSPGTGIWKLFFGSGTQLSVL.